This TCR beta chain derives from a study of T cells in women clearing cervical HPV infection (dated by TCRdb to between 2018 and 2020). For the study in its entirety: The cases were around 23 women with histologically confirmed HPV16-related CIN3 or worse, and 2 of those women had invasive cancers. HLA typing was available for only a few women, so HLA type could not be excluded as a confounder. Cases had a median age of almost 35 years compared with 38 to 40 for controls, and baseline characteristics showed no significant differences between the groups. Case blood was taken at the visit when the lesion was first identified, whereas control blood was taken when infection was no longer detected. For cases, a median interval of nearly 150 days, with an interquartile range of roughly 80 to 200 days, was observed between lesion detection and blood sampling. The 20 to 25 controls were women who cleared a single incident HPV16 infection within 12 months without developing precancer or cancer. Quality controls consisted of five blinded duplicates per group, for a total of some 60 samples made up of about 50 participants and roughly ten replicates. The parent cohort enrolled 10,000 to 13,000 women aged 18 or older in Guanacaste, Costa Rica, during about 1992 to 1994 and followed them for six to eight years. Cases and controls were matched on age within five years and on year of sample collection. This exploratory proof-of-principle case-control study, nested within the Guanacaste HPV Natural History Study in Costa Rica, compared TCR repertoires among women with different cervical HPV16 outcomes. Summary of the overall study and its limitations: Because the number of T cells per sample was unknown, the richness differences could reflect varying T-cell content rather than repertoire biology. Random forest classifiers that combined richness and V gene abundances separated cases from controls with an estimated AUC of approximately 0.79. Across sequencing depths, CIN3+ cases showed significantly higher TCR repertoire richness than controls, but evenness did not differ between the groups. TRBV6-7 relative abundance was lower in cases than in controls (roughly 0.12% versus 0.17%; Bonferroni P = 0.0008). The cross-sectional design could not show whether the associations came before the infection or were a result of it, and neither effector/memory subsets nor HPV-specific T cells were isolated.

With respect to this clone: Its cognate antigen has yet to be identified. The CDR3 end lies 3 residues beyond the end of the read and is filled in from the germline J gene.

The CDR3 contains 15 residues, cysteine and phenylalanine counted. The DNA covers only part of the CDR3, 36 bases in frame from base 1. V is cut by 0 bases and J by 4 bases, and the space between the germline ends is 13 bases. Based on the germline V gene, the CDR1 and CDR2 sequences are SGHRS and YFSETQ. TCR beta CDR3 regions were amplified by multiplex PCR using the immunoSEQ assay from an average of around 1,200 ng genomic DNA per sample. Primer bias was corrected in the assay by using a complete synthetic TCR repertoire to establish an amplification baseline. The amplicons were sequenced using the Illumina platform. The authors' pipeline ran thus. Error correction of the sequences involved clustering with frequency ratios plus a modified nearest-neighbor algorithm, after which the sequences were analyzed in the immunoSEQ Analyzer using IMGT gene definitions. At each rarefaction depth, TCR richness and evenness were averaged across 20 rarefaction repeats, and any sample with fewer sequences than the depth was left out. V, D and J gene relative abundances were compared between groups with Wilcoxon rank sum tests, applying FDR correction. Blinded duplicates gave an intraclass correlation of more than 90% for TCR richness and an average of about 76% across 70 or so gene segments. TCRdb's version of the immuneACCESS table is confined to in-frame rearrangements and falls short of the full clone set. An unresolved V gene accounts for under half of the shortfall where checked; the remainder is of unknown origin. The V and J calls and clone size are taken from that table; D and trimming were inferred from the DNA. This sample's records show under 40,000 clones. The ten largest clonotypes hold 6.4% of the sample.

Every participant had a single incident cervical HPV16 infection, and women with prevalent HPV16 infections were excluded. Cervical HPV DNA was detected with MY09/MY11 PCR, and genotyping was done by dot-blot hybridization. Fifteen mL of heparinized blood were centrifuged, and the buffy coat was split into aliquots, frozen at -30 degrees C, and then kept at -80 degrees C. QIAGEN kits were used to extract genomic DNA from the buffy coat specimens. Recombination connected TRBV5-1 to TRBJ2-5; the D segment could be TRBD1, given 5 matching bases. This clonotype was sampled from a woman between 18 and 70 years old with a cervical HPV16 infection that either progressed to CIN3+ or cleared (not recorded which). Sequenced sample: blood buffy coat. The CDR3 DNA, read in part, is TGCGCCAGCAGCTTGGCTCAGGGTAGTTTAGAGACC. Its protein is CASSLAQGSLET. The CDR3, in full, reads CASSLAQGSLETQYF.